The source of this TCR beta chain is a study of shared clonotypes between healthy human individuals. As for the study in general: Per donor, three plates held CD4 naive cells, three held CD4 memory, two held CD8 naive and one held CD8 memory.

HIV-negative, healthy adults without recent acute infections or vaccinations were the donors. Study results and caveats: Despite large depth, sorted-subset datasets appeared incompletely sequenced.

In its sample, this clone was seen once. The antigen remains unidentified. Original handling: There were no quality scores in the junction-only immunoSEQ sequences, so filtering differed. Some clones are missing from TCRdb's copy, which holds only in-frame ones; the method was immunoSEQ multiplex PCR. Clonal size and the V and J genes are those of that table, whereas D and trimming came from the DNA. The sample carries over 950,000 clones, roughly 77% recorded once. The CDR3 consists of 14 residues. In germline, CDR1 is SGHVS, CDR2 FNYEAQ. The V end lost 1 base, the J end lost 3 bases, and 9 bases lay between the germline ends.

Sequencing used memory CD4+ T cells from PBMCs. As for subset: CD45RA-negative fraction. The TCR comes from a man aged 18 to 30 in good health. Some clones in this sample may be carry-over from other donors' samples. V usage is TRBV7-6 and J usage is TRBJ1-1; D uncertain. In DNA form, the CDR3 reads TGTGCCAGCAGCTTAGTACGGGGTGACACTGAAGCTTTCTTT. Translating it yields CASSLVRGDTEAFF. The whole variable domain, filled in from reference TRBV7-6 and TRBJ1-1, reads GAGVSQSPRYKVTKRGQDVALRCDPISGHVSLYWYRQALGQGPEFLTYFNYEAQQDKSGLPNDRFSAERPEGSISTLTIQRTEQRDSAMYRCASSLVRGDTEAFFGQGTRLTVV.